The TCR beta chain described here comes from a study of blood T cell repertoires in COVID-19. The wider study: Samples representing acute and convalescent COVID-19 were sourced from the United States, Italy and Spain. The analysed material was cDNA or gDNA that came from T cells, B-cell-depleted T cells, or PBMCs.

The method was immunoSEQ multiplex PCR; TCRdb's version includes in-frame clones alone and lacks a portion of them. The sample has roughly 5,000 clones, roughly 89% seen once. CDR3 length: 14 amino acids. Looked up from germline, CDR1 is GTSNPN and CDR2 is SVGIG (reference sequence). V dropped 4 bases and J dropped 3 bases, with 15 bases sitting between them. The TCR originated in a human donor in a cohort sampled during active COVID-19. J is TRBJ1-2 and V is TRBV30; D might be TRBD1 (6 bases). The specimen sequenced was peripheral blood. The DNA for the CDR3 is TGTGCCTGGACACAGGGAAATAGCTACTATGGCTACACCTTC. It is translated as CAWTQGNSYYGYTF.